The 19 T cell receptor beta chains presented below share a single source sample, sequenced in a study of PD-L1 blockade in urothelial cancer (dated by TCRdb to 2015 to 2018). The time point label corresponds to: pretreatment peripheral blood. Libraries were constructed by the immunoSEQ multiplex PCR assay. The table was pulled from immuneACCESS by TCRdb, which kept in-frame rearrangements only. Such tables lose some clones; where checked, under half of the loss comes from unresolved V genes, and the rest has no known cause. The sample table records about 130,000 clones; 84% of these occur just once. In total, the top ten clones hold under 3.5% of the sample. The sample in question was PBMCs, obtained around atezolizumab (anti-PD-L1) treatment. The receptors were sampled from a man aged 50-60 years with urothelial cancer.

The CDR3 nucleotides read TGTGCCAGCAGCGACTCGGGACAGGGGTTAGATACGCAGTATTTT. Encoded protein: CASSDSGQGLDTQYF. This rearrangement joins TRBV7-8 to TRBJ2-3; 10 nucleotides line up with TRBD1. Trimming at V came to 5 bases and at J to 5 bases, leaving 7 bases not matched to a gene. This CDR3 has 15 amino acids. Germline values: CDR1 SGHVS, CDR2 FQNEAQ.

The CDR3 sequence: CASSYWNRRTGELFF. The CDR3 DNA sequence: TGTGCCAGCAGTTACTGGAATAGGAGGACCGGGGAGCTGTTTTTT. V is TRBV6-5 and J is TRBJ2-2, with a possible D match to TRBD2 (5 bases). The V end was cut by 1 base, the J end by 5 bases, with 11 bases between. CDR1 and CDR2 from the germline V gene are MNHEY and SVGAGI. The CDR3 extends over 15 amino acids.

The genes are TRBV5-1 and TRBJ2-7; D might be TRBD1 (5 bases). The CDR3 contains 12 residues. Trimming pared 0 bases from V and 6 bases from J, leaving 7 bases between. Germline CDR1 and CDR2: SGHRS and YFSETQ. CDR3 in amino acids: CASSLDRSEQYF. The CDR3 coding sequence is TGCGCCAGCAGCTTGGACAGGAGCGAGCAGTACTTC. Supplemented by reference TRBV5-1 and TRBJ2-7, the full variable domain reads KAGVTQTPRYLIKTRGQQVTLSCSPISGHRSVSWYQQTPGQGLQFLFEYFSETQRNKGNFPGRFSGRQFSNSRSEMNVSTLELGDSALYLCASSLDRSEQYFGPGTRLTVT.

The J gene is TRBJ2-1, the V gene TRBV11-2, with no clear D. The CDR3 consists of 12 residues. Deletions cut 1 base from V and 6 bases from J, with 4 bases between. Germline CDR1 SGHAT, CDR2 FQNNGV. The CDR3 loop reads CASSLVGNEQFF. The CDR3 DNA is TGTGCCAGCAGCTTAGTCGGCAATGAGCAGTTCTTC.

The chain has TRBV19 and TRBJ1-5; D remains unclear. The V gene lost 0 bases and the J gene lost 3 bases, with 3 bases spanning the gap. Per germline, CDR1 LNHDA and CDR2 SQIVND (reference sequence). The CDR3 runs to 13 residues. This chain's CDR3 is CASSIEANQPQHF. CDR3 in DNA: TGTGCCAGTAGTATAGAGGCCAATCAGCCCCAGCATTTT.

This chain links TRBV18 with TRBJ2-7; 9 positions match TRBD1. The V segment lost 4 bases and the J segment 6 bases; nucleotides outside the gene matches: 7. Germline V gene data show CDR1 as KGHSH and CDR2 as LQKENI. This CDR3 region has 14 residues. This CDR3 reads CASSQTTGGREQYF. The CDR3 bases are TGTGCCAGCTCACAAACGACAGGGGGGCGCGAGCAGTACTTC.

CDR3 protein: CSVVVGRGAGVAFF. The CDR3 nucleotides read TGCAGCGTTGTCGTCGGGAGGGGGGCGGGTGTAGCTTTCTTT. This chain joins TRBV29-1 and TRBJ1-1, with D perhaps TRBD1 (6 bases). V was shortened by 4 bases and J by 10 bases, with 22 bases between the two germline ends. Germline assignment: CDR1 SQVTM and CDR2 ANQGSEA. This CDR3 has 14 amino acids.

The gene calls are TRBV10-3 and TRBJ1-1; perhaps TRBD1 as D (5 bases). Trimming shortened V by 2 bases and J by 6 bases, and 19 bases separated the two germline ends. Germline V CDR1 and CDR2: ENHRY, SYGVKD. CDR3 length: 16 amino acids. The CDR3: CAISERAMKGSAEAFF. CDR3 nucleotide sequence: TGTGCCATCAGTGAGCGAGCCATGAAGGGGTCTGCTGAAGCTTTCTTT.

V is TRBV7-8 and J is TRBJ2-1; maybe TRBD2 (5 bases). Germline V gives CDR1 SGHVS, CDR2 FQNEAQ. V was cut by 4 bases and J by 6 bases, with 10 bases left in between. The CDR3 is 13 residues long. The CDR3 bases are TGTGCCAGCAGCTGGGAGTTTACCAATGAGCAGTTCTTC. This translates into CASSWEFTNEQFF.

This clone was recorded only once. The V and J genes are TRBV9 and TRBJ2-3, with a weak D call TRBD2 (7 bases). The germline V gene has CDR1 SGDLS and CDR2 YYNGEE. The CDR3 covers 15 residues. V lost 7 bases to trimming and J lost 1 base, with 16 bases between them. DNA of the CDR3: TGTGCCAGCTCGAGGGGGGAGGGGGGCACAGATACGCAGTATTTT. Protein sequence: CASSRGEGGTDTQYF.

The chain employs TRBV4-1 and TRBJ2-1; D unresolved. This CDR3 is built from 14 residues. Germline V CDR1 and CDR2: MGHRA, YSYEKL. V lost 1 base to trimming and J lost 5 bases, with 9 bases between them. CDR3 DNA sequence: TGCGCCAGCAGCCAAGGCAGTCAGAACAATGAGCAGTTCTTC. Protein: CASSQGSQNNEQFF.

DNA for the CDR3: TGTGCCTGGAGGGACTTGAGCTCCTACGAGCAGTACTTC. Translating it yields CAWRDLSSYEQYF. This sequence joins TRBV30 and TRBJ2-7; a possible D gene is TRBD2 (5 bases). Between the trimmed V and J ends, which lost 3 bases and 0 bases, there was a span of 9 bases. Germline values: CDR1 GTSNPN, CDR2 SVGIG (reference sequence). The CDR3 has 13 residues.

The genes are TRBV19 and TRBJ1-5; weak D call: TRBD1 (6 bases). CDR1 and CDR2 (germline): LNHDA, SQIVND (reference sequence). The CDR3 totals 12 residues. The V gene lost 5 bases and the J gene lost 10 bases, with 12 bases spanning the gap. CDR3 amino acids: CASSPGAQPQHF. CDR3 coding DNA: TGTGCCAGTAGTCCAGGGGCCCAACCCCAGCATTTT.

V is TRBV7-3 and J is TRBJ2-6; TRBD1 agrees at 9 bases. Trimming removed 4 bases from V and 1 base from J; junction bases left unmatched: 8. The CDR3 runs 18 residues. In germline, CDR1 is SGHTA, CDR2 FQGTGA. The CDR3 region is CASSSLGQGVSGANVLTF. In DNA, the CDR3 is TGTGCCAGCAGCTCCTTGGGACAGGGTGTTTCTGGGGCCAACGTCCTGACTTTC.

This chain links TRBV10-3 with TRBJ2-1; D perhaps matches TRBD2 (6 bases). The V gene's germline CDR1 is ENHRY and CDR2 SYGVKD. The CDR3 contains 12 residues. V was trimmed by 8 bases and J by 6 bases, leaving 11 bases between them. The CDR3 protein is CAISGVGNEQFF. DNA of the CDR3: TGTGCCATCTCGGGAGTGGGCAATGAGCAGTTCTTC.

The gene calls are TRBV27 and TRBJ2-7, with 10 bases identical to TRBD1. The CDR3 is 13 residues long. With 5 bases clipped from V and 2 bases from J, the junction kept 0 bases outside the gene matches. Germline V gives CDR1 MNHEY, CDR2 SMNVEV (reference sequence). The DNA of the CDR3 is TGTGCCAGCAGTGGACAGGGGGCCTACGAGCAGTACTTC. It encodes CASSGQGAYEQYF.

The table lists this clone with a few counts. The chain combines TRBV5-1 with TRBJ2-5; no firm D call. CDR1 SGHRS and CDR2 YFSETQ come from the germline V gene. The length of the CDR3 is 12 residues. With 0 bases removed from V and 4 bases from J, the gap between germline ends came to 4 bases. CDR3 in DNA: TGCGCCAGCAGCTTGGCCGGAGAGACCCAGTACTTC. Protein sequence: CASSLAGETQYF. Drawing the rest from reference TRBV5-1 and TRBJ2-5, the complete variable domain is KAGVTQTPRYLIKTRGQQVTLSCSPISGHRSVSWYQQTPGQGLQFLFEYFSETQRNKGNFPGRFSGRQFSNSRSEMNVSTLELGDSALYLCASSLAGETQYFGPGTRLLVL.

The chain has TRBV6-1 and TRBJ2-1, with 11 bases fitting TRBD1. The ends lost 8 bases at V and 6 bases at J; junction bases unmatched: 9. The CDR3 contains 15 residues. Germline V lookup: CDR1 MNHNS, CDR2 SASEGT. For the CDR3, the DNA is TGTGCCAGCCTACCCGGGACAGGGGGATTCAATGAGCAGTTCTTC. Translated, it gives CASLPGTGGFNEQFF.

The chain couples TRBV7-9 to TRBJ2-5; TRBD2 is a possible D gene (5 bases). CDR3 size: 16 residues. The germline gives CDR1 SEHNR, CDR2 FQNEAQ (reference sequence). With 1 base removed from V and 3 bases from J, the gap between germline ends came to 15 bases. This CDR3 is CASSLVGVAPKETQYF. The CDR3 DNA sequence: TGTGCCAGCAGCTTAGTCGGGGTGGCACCCAAAGAGACCCAGTACTTC. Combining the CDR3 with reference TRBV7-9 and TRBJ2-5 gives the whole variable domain DTGVSQNPRHKITKRGQNVTFRCDPISEHNRLYWYRQTLGQGPEFLTYFQNEAQLEKSRLLSDRFSAERPKGSFSTLEIQRTEQGDSAMYLCASSLVGVAPKETQYFGPGTRLLVL.